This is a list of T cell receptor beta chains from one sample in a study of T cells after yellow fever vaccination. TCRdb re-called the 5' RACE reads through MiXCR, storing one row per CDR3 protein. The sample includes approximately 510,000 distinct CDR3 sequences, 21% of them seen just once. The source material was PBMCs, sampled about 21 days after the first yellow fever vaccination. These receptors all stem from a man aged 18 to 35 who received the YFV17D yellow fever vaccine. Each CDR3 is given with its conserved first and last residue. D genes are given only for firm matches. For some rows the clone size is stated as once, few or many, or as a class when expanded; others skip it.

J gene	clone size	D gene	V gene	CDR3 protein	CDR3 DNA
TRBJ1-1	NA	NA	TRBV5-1	CASSLGTTTEAFF	TGCGCCAGCAGCTTGGGAACGACTACTGAAGCTTTCTTT
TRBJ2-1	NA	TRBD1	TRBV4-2	CASSQEEQGWYEQFF	TGTGCCAGCAGCCAAGAGGAACAGGGGTGGTATGAGCAGTTCTTC
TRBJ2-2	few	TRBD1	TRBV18	CASSTTGGANTGELFF	TGTGCCAGCTCCACTACAGGGGGCGCGAACACCGGGGAGCTGTTTTTT
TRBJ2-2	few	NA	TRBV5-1	CASSLGRDEVANTGELFF	TGCGCCAGCAGCTTAGGCCGGGACGAAGTTGCGAACACCGGGGAGCTGTTTTTT
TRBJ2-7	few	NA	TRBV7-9	CASSLGIDSYEQYF	TGTGCCAGCAGCTTAGGCATAGACTCCTACGAGCAGTACTTC
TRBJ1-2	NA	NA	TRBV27	CASSPGGGTNYGYTF	TGTGCCAGCAGCCCGGGGGGGGGAACCAACTATGGCTACACCTTC
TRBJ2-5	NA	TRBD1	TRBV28	CASSPHQTGETQYF	TGTGCCAGCAGTCCCCATCAGACAGGGGAGACCCAGTACTTC
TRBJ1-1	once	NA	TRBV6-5	CASSYSLGWVTEAFF	TGTGCCAGCAGTTACTCCCTGGGGTGGGTCACTGAAGCTTTCTTT
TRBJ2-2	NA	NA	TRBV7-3	CASSKGGQDGELFF	TGTGCCAGCAGCAAAGGGGGGCAGGACGGGGAGCTGTTTTTT
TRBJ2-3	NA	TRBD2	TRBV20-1	CSARDLGLAGGPVDTQYF	TGCAGTGCTAGAGATCTTGGACTAGCGGGGGGGCCGGTCGATACGCAGTATTTT
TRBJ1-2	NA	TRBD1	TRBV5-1	CASSLGQGSRYGYTF	TGCGCCAGCAGCCTGGGACAGGGGTCACGCTATGGCTACACCTTC
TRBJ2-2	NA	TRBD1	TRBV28	CASSFPGQVQGSLFF	TGTGCCAGCAGTTTCCCGGGACAGGTACAAGGGTCGCTGTTTTTT
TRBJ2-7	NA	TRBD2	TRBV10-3	CAISPARGGNSYEQYF	TGTGCCATCAGTCCCGCCCGGGGGGGGAACTCCTACGAGCAGTACTTC
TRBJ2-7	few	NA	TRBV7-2	CASSLSNGPYEQYF	TGTGCCAGCAGCCTGTCAAACGGGCCCTACGAGCAGTACTTC
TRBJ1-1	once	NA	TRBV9	CASSETPSGGTEAFF	TGTGCCAGCAGCGAGACCCCGAGCGGGGGCACTGAAGCTTTCTTT
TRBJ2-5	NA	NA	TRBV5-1	CASRLVGATPGTQYF	TGCGCCAGCAGGCTCGTTGGAGCCACTCCGGGGACCCAGTACTTC
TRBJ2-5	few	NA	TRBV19	CASSLPAFGANKETQYF	TGTGCCAGTAGTCTCCCCGCCTTTGGTGCAAATAAGGAGACCCAGTACTTC
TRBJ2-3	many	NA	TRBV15	CATSRHRATDTQYF	TGTGCCACCAGCAGACACCGAGCGACAGATACGCAGTATTTT
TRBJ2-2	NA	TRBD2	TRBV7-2	CASSTPLAGAFTGELFF	TGTGCCAGCAGCACGCCTTTAGCGGGGGCCTTCACCGGGGAGCTGTTTTTT
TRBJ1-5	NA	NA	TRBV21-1	CASIPGTGIHQPQHF	TGTGCCAGCATACCCGGGACAGGCATCCATCAGCCCCAGCATTTT
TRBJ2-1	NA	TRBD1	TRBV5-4	CASSTGTGEYNEQFF	TGTGCCAGCAGCACCGGGACAGGGGAATACAATGAGCAGTTCTTC
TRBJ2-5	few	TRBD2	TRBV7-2	CASSLGVAGGGETQYF	TGTGCCAGCAGCTTAGGAGTAGCTGGGGGGGGAGAGACCCAGTACTTC
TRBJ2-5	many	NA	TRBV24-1	CATSDIQETQYF	TGTGCCACCAGTGATATACAAGAGACCCAGTACTTC
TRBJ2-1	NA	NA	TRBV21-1	CASSKEEVGSSYNEQFF	TGTGCCAGCAGCAAAGAGGAGGTTGGGAGCTCCTACAATGAGCAGTTCTTC
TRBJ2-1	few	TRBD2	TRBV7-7	CASSDLAAGGSNEQFF	TGTGCTAGCAGCGACCTTGCGGCGGGGGGGAGCAATGAGCAGTTCTTC
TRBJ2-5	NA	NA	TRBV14	CASSPQGQTQYF	TGTGCCAGCAGCCCCCAGGGCCAGACCCAGTACTTC
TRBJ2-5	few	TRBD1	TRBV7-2	CASSFYITGGTETQYF	TGTGCCAGCAGCTTCTACATAACAGGGGGCACAGAGACCCAGTACTTC
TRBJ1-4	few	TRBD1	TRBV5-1	CASNPGQGYEKLFF	TGCGCCAGCAACCCGGGACAGGGGTATGAAAAACTGTTTTTT
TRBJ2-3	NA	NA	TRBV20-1	CSARWGVPPDTQYF	TGCAGTGCTAGATGGGGGGTCCCGCCAGATACGCAGTATTTT